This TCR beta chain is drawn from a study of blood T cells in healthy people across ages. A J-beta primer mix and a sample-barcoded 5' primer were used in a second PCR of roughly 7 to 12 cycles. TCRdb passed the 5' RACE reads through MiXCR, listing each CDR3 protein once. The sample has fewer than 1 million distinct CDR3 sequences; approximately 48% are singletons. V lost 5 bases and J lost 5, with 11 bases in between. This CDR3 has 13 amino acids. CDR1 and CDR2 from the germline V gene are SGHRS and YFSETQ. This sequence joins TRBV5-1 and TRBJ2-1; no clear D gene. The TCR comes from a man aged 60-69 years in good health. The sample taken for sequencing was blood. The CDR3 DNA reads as TGCGCCAGCAGTAGGTCTCTAGACAATGAGCAGTTCTTC. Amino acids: CASSRSLDNEQFF.